Listed below are T cell receptor beta chains from one sample, sequenced in a study of CD8+CD57+ T cells in acquired aplastic anemia. MiXCR was run by TCRdb on the reads, yielding one entry per CDR3 protein. The sample has about 260,000 distinct CDR3 sequences; around 82% are singletons. The material sequenced was sorted CD4+, CD8+, or CD8+CD57+ T cells (not recorded which) from PBMCs. Every receptor here comes from a human donor with aplastic anemia. Both conserved end residues are part of each CDR3. The D gene is left open where the match is weak. A clone size is listed for some rows: how often the clone was seen (once, few, many), or a class if it is expanded.

J | V | size | D | CDR3 | DNA
TRBJ1-2 | TRBV7-9 | NA | NA | CASSMTGGAYNEQTF | TGTGCCAGTAGTATGACTGGCGGAGCCTACAATGAGCAGACCTTC
TRBJ1-4 | TRBV2 | NA | NA | CASIGRVNEKLFF | TGTGCCAGCATCGGGAGGGTAAATGAAAAACTGTTTTTT
TRBJ2-3 | TRBV7-6 | NA | NA | CASSLAPTAKQYF | TGTGCCAGCAGCTTAGCCCCCACGGCAAAGCAGTACTTT
TRBJ1-4 | TRBV5-4 | NA | NA | CASSSTSDIGGEKLFF | TGTGCCAGCAGCTCTACTAGCGACATTGGGGGTGAAAAACTGTTTTTT
TRBJ2-3 | TRBV9 | NA | NA | CASSAGSGTHTDAQYF | TGTGCCAGCAGCGCCGGGTCAGGGACTCACACTGATGCGCAGTATTTT
TRBJ1-2 | TRBV7-9 | NA | NA | CANEVEAYQQTQDYTF | TGTGCCAACGAGGTAGAGGCGTACCAACAGACCCAGGACTACACCTTC
TRBJ1-1 | TRBV20-1 | once | TRBD1 | CSASSETGYTFF | TGCAGTGCTAGTTCCGAGACAGGGTACACTTTCTTT
TRBJ2-3 | TRBV11-2 | NA | TRBD2 | CASGPGGAHTQYF | TGTGCCAGCGGCCCCGGGGGGGCACATACGCAGTATTTT
TRBJ2-7 | TRBV5-4 | NA | NA | CASSLGSANYEQYF | TGTGCCAGCAGCTTAGGTAGCGCAAACTACGAGCAGTACTTC
TRBJ1-1 | TRBV7-9 | few | NA | CAYELAAYQETQYFF | TGTGCCTACGAGTTAGCGGCGTACCAAGAGACCCAGTACTTCTTT
TRBJ1-2 | TRBV7-9 | NA | NA | CASSPGRTYGYTF | TGTGCCAGCAGCCCAGGGAGAACCTATGGCTACACCTTC
TRBJ2-3 | TRBV9 | NA | TRBD2 | CASSLAGGTHTLYF | TGTGCCAGCAGCTTAGCGGGAGGTACCCATACGCTGTATTTT
TRBJ1-1 | TRBV11-1 | NA | NA | CASSVEVATTEAFF | TGTGCCAGCAGCGTGGAGGTGGCGACCACTGAAGCTTTCTTT
TRBJ2-5 | TRBV7-9 | NA | NA | CASSAQSETQYF | TGTGCCAGCAGCGCGCAGAGTGAGACCCAGTACTTC
TRBJ2-6 | TRBV7-2 | few | NA | CASSLAGSYDANVLTF | TGTGCCAGCAGCTTAGCGGGTAGCTACGATGCCAACGTCCTAACTTTC
TRBJ2-1 | TRBV7-9 | NA | TRBD2 | CASSLPSGGAEQFF | TGTGCCAGCAGCTTGCCTAGCGGGGGGGCTGAGCAGTTCTTC
TRBJ1-1 | TRBV11-2 | NA | NA | CASSQGVTGNTEAFF | TGTGCCAGCAGCCAAGGGGTGACAGGGAACACTGAAGCTTTCTTT
TRBJ2-1 | TRBV9 | once | NA | CASGVAGNIQYLFF | TGTGCCAGCGGAGTAGCTGGGAACATTCAGTATCTTTTCTTC
TRBJ2-7 | TRBV6-5 | NA | TRBD1 | CASSYRTGTDYEQYF | TGTGCCAGCAGTTACAGAACCGGGACAGACTACGAGCAGTACTTC
TRBJ2-3 | TRBV7-9 | NA | NA | CASTETGDTQYF | TGTGCCAGCACCGAAACGGGGGATACGCAGTATTTT
TRBJ1-5 | TRBV10-3 | NA | TRBD1 | CAISQGDPGNQPQHF | TGTGCCATCAGTCAGGGGGACCCTGGCAATCAGCCCCAGCATTTT
TRBJ2-1 | TRBV20-1 | NA | TRBD1 | CSALGDRAYNEQFF | TGCAGTGCCCTAGGCGACAGGGCCTACAATGAGCAGTTCTTC
TRBJ2-5 | TRBV9 | NA | NA | CATSRGSNHETEYF | TGTGCCACCAGCAGGGGCTCCAACCATGAGACCGAGTACTTC
TRBJ2-1 | TRBV7-9 | NA | NA | CASSMGSGTCNEQFF | TGTGCCAGCAGTATGGGGTCCGGGACCTGCAATGAGCAGTTCTTC
TRBJ1-2 | TRBV5-1 | NA | NA | CASSLLENEHVHGYTF | TGCGCCAGCAGCTTGTTGGAGAATGAGCACGTTCATGGCTACACCTTC
TRBJ1-1 | TRBV7-6 | NA | NA | CASSLGSYNSPDHFF | TGTGCCAGCAGCTTGGGTTCCTATAATTCACCTGACCACTTCTTT
TRBJ1-5 | TRBV7-3 | NA | NA | CASSQDQGSGANVQHF | TGTGCCAGCAGCCAAGATCAGGGCTCTGGGGCCAACGTCCAGCATTTT
TRBJ1-2 | TRBV7-2 | NA | TRBD1 | CASSSGTGGYGQSF | TGTGCCAGCAGCTCCGGGACAGGGGGGTATGGCCAGTCCTTC
TRBJ1-3 | TRBV4-2 | many | TRBD1 | CASSQDSDRPLSGNTIYF | TGTGCCAGCAGCCAAGATTCGGACAGGCCCCTCTCTGGAAACACCATATATTTT
TRBJ2-6 | TRBV7-9 | NA | NA | CASSIGPMTF | TGTGCCAGCAGCATAGGGCCCATGACTTTC
TRBJ2-3 | TRBV7-6 | NA | NA | CASSLAGGTKKTYF | TGTGCCAGCAGCTTAGCGGGCGGTACCAAAAAGACGTATTTT
TRBJ1-1 | TRBV7-3 | NA | NA | CASSLAKRGYYKEFF | TGTGCCAGCAGCTTAGCGAAGCGAGGGTACTACAAAGAGTTCTTT
TRBJ2-3 | TRBV9 | once | NA | CASRDLGGDTQYF | TGTGCCAGCAGGGACTTGGGGGGAGATACGCAGTATTTT
TRBJ2-5 | TRBV7-9 | NA | NA | CATSRGSSQESEYF | TGTGCCACCAGCAGGGGCTCAAGCCAAGAGAGCGAGTACTTC
TRBJ2-7 | TRBV13 | NA | TRBD1 | CASSSRRQGSYEQYF | TGTGCCAGCAGCTCACGGAGACAGGGGTCCTACGAGCAGTACTTC
TRBJ2-3 | TRBV9 | NA | TRBD2 | CASSLAGNPDTEYF | TGTGCCAGCAGCTTAGCGGGAAATCCCGACACGGAGTATTTT
TRBJ2-1 | TRBV7-9 | NA | TRBD2 | CASSTPSGGGDEQFF | TGTGCCAGCAGCACGCCTAGCGGGGGGGGCGATGAGCAGTTCTTC
TRBJ1-2 | TRBV9 | NA | TRBD1 | CASSVKGGADYRYTF | TGTGCCAGCAGCGTAAAAGGGGGCGCCGATTATCGCTACACCTTC
TRBJ2-3 | TRBV5-5 | few | NA | CASSLLGADTQYF | TGTGCCAGCAGCTTGTTGGGGGCAGATACGCAGTATTTT
TRBJ1-1 | TRBV7-2 | NA | TRBD1 | CASSLTGGGITEFFF | TGTGCCAGCAGCTTGACAGGGGGCGGTATCACTGAATTCTTCTTT
TRBJ2-1 | TRBV9 | NA | TRBD2 | CASSVPSGGQYSEQFF | TGTGCCAGCAGCGTCCCTAGCGGTGGGCAGTATAGTGAGCAGTTCTTC
TRBJ2-2 | TRBV7-2 | few | NA | CASSLVPGSLFF | TGTGCCAGCAGCTTAGTACCCGGGTCGTTGTTTTTT
TRBJ2-1 | TRBV5-1 | NA | TRBD1 | CASSLAGRTGRGNEQFF | TGCGCCAGCAGCTTGGCCGGTCGGACAGGGAGAGGGAATGAGCAGTTCTTC
TRBJ1-6 | TRBV7-9 | NA | NA | CASSLERGNSTLHF | TGTGCCAGCAGCTTGGAGAGGGGGAATTCAACCCTCCACTTT
TRBJ2-3 | TRBV7-6 | NA | NA | CASSSDRRLSAPHYF | TGTGCCAGCAGCTCTGACAGGAGGCTATCAGCCCCGCACTATTTT
TRBJ2-1 | TRBV9 | NA | NA | CASSVVEGGNVHGQFF | TGTGCCAGCAGCGTAGTAGAGGGAGGAAACGTTCATGGGCAGTTCTTC
TRBJ2-3 | TRBV7-9 | NA | TRBD2 | CASSLERSGGPDEQYF | TGTGCCAGCAGCTTGGAAAGAAGCGGGGGTCCCGATGAGCAGTATTTT
TRBJ2-7 | TRBV5-4 | once | TRBD2 | CASSFTSGLPHEQYF | TGTGCCAGCAGCTTTACTAGCGGCCTGCCCCACGAGCAGTACTTC
TRBJ1-2 | TRBV20-1 | NA | NA | CSASRRVGANYGYTF | TGCAGTGCTTCCCGGAGGGTAGGGGCTAACTATGGCTACACCTTC
TRBJ2-6 | TRBV7-9 | NA | NA | CASSPPGSYAHNVLTF | TGTGCCAGCAGCCCCCCGGGCAGCTATGCGCACAACGTTCTGACTTTC
TRBJ1-6 | TRBV19 | NA | NA | CASSGRPNSPLHF | TGTGCCAGTTCGGGACGCCCTAATTCACCCCTCCACTTT
TRBJ2-1 | TRBV11-3 | few | NA | CASSLDRAAYNEQFF | TGTGCCAGCAGCTTAGATAGGGCAGCCTACAATGAGCAGTTCTTC
TRBJ2-1 | TRBV19 | once | TRBD2 | CASSIASGGSYNQLFF | TGTGCCAGTAGTATAGCTAGCGGAGGCTCCTATAATCAGCTCTTCTTC
TRBJ2-7 | TRBV6-5 | NA | NA | CASSQDIYEQYF | TGTGCCAGCAGCCAAGACATCTACGAGCAGTACTTC
TRBJ1-2 | TRBV7-9 | NA | TRBD1 | CARRLTGGADYGWTF | TGTGCCAGACGCTTGACAGGGGGCGCCGACTATGGCTGGACCTTC
TRBJ2-5 | TRBV7-3 | few | NA | CASSPGRGSGSPLYF | TGTGCCAGCAGTCCGGGGCGGGGATCAGGCTCACCCCTCTACTTC
TRBJ2-7 | TRBV14 | NA | NA | CASRPGEAHYEQYF | TGTGCCAGCAGACCAGGGGAGGCACACTACGAGCAGTACTTC
TRBJ1-1 | TRBV7-8 | NA | NA | CASSFAGGPDTQCFF | TGTGCCAGCAGCTTTGCGGGAGGACCCGATACTCAGTGTTTCTTT
TRBJ1-1 | TRBV2 | NA | NA | CASSGGERQEANTEAFF | TGTGCCAGCAGCGGGGGGGAACGACAGGAAGCAAACACTGAAGCTTTCTTT